A selection of T cell receptor beta chains follows, all from one sample in a study of T cell repertoires in chronic hepatitis B. Profiled with immunoSEQ multiplex PCR; TCRdb holds only in-frame clones, not every one. Among over 550 clones listed, about 80% were seen once. Sequenced sample: total CD8+ T cells from PBMCs. The receptors shown here come from a human donor with chronic hepatitis B virus infection. The CDR3 runs from the conserved cysteine through the conserved F or W. Each record gives: J gene, D gene, V gene, clone size, CDR3 protein, CDR3 DNA. The D gene is left open where the match is weak. Size is stated for part of the rows, as once, few or many counts, or as a class when the clone is expanded.

J gene: TRBJ2-3; D gene: TRBD2; V gene: TRBV6-4; clone size: NA; CDR3 protein: CARGGLAGRTDTQYF; CDR3 DNA: TGTGCCAGAGGGGGACTAGCGGGACGCACAGATACGCAGTATTTT
J gene: TRBJ2-1; D gene: NA; V gene: TRBV6-4; clone size: once; CDR3 protein: CASSKDRGANEQFF; CDR3 DNA: TGTGCCAGCAGTAAGGACCGAGGGGCCAATGAGCAGTTCTTC
J gene: TRBJ1-5; D gene: NA; V gene: TRBV9; clone size: NA; CDR3 protein: CASSVGGNSYQPQHF; CDR3 DNA: TGTGCCAGCAGCGTAGGGGGAAATAGCTATCAGCCCCAGCATTTT
J gene: TRBJ1-5; D gene: NA; V gene: TRBV7-3; clone size: once; CDR3 protein: CASSLTSPDYSNQPQHF; CDR3 DNA: TGTGCCAGCAGCTTAACAAGCCCAGATTATAGCAATCAGCCCCAGCATTTT
J gene: TRBJ2-3; D gene: TRBD1; V gene: TRBV19; clone size: NA; CDR3 protein: CASSTGQGADTQYF; CDR3 DNA: TGTGCCAGTAGTACGGGACAGGGGGCGGATACGCAGTATTTT
J gene: TRBJ2-1; D gene: TRBD2; V gene: TRBV6-1; clone size: NA; CDR3 protein: CASSEASGTYNEQFF; CDR3 DNA: TGTGCCAGCAGTGAGGCTAGCGGGACCTACAATGAGCAGTTCTTC
J gene: TRBJ1-2; D gene: NA; V gene: TRBV6-5; clone size: NA; CDR3 protein: CASSYLGQLSF; CDR3 DNA: TGTGCCAGCAGTTACTTAGGACAGCTAAGCTTC
J gene: TRBJ2-5; D gene: TRBD2; V gene: TRBV7-9; clone size: NA; CDR3 protein: CASTGLGHTAGGSQETQYF; CDR3 DNA: TGTGCCAGCACCGGATTAGGGCATACGGCGGGAGGTTCCCAAGAGACCCAGTACTTC
J gene: TRBJ2-7; D gene: NA; V gene: TRBV10-3; clone size: NA; CDR3 protein: CAISELAGQNEQYF; CDR3 DNA: TGTGCCATCAGTGAGCTGGCGGGCCAGAACGAGCAGTACTTC
J gene: TRBJ1-2; D gene: TRBD1; V gene: TRBV7-9; clone size: NA; CDR3 protein: CASSTGTGLPYGYTF; CDR3 DNA: TGTGCCAGCAGCACGGGGACAGGGCTTCCCTATGGCTACACCTTC
J gene: TRBJ2-1; D gene: NA; V gene: TRBV27; clone size: NA; CDR3 protein: CASSFPGNEQFF; CDR3 DNA: TGTGCCAGCAGTTTCCCCGGTAATGAGCAGTTCTTC
J gene: TRBJ2-1; D gene: TRBD2; V gene: TRBV4-2; clone size: NA; CDR3 protein: CASSPDMPSGLAGGRDYNEQFF; CDR3 DNA: TGTGCCAGCAGCCCAGACATGCCCTCCGGGCTAGCGGGGGGAAGGGACTACAATGAGCAGTTCTTC
J gene: TRBJ2-2; D gene: NA; V gene: TRBV21-1; clone size: NA; CDR3 protein: CASSKRDTRTSVILYTGELFF; CDR3 DNA: TGTGCCAGCAGCAAAAGGGACACCCGGACTAGCGTTATATTGTACACCGGGGAGCTGTTTTTT
J gene: TRBJ2-7; D gene: TRBD1; V gene: TRBV29-1; clone size: NA; CDR3 protein: CSVRAGGLEQYF; CDR3 DNA: TGCAGCGTTCGGGCAGGGGGCCTCGAGCAGTACTTC
J gene: TRBJ2-7; D gene: NA; V gene: TRBV27; clone size: NA; CDR3 protein: CANFSYEQYF; CDR3 DNA: TGTGCCAACTTCTCCTACGAGCAGTACTTC
J gene: TRBJ2-3; D gene: NA; V gene: TRBV4-1; clone size: NA; CDR3 protein: CASSQAKPSTDTQYF; CDR3 DNA: TGCGCCAGCAGCCAAGCTAAGCCTAGCACAGATACGCAGTATTTT
J gene: TRBJ1-1; D gene: TRBD1; V gene: TRBV6-5; clone size: NA; CDR3 protein: CASSQDRGIAFF; CDR3 DNA: TGTGCCAGCAGTCAGGACAGGGGGATAGCTTTCTTT
J gene: TRBJ2-5; D gene: NA; V gene: TRBV28; clone size: once; CDR3 protein: CASNPLGQGLQETQYF; CDR3 DNA: TGTGCCAGCAACCCCCTCGGGCAGGGGCTCCAAGAGACCCAGTACTTC
J gene: TRBJ2-2; D gene: NA; V gene: TRBV9; clone size: NA; CDR3 protein: CASSVEEGFSGELFF; CDR3 DNA: TGTGCCAGCAGCGTAGAAGAAGGGTTTTCGGGGGAGCTGTTTTTT
J gene: TRBJ2-7; D gene: TRBD2; V gene: TRBV19; clone size: NA; CDR3 protein: CASSSASGEYEQYF; CDR3 DNA: TGTGCCAGTAGTAGCGCTAGCGGGGAGTACGAGCAGTACTTC
J gene: TRBJ1-6; D gene: NA; V gene: TRBV10-3; clone size: few; CDR3 protein: CAISESTGRNSPLHF; CDR3 DNA: TGTGCCATCAGTGAGTCTACAGGGAGGAATTCACCCCTCCACTTT
J gene: TRBJ2-2; D gene: NA; V gene: TRBV6-5; clone size: once; CDR3 protein: CASSYGESGELFF; CDR3 DNA: TGTGCCAGCAGTTACGGGGAGTCCGGGGAGCTGTTTTTT
J gene: TRBJ1-1; D gene: NA; V gene: TRBV7-2; clone size: NA; CDR3 protein: CASSLGPPGSTEAFF; CDR3 DNA: TGTGCCAGCAGCTTAGGCCCCCCGGGGAGCACTGAAGCTTTCTTT
J gene: TRBJ1-1; D gene: NA; V gene: TRBV7-3; clone size: large; CDR3 protein: CASSLGPAAEAFF; CDR3 DNA: TGTGCCAGCAGCTTAGGACCCGCGGCTGAAGCTTTCTTT
J gene: TRBJ1-2; D gene: NA; V gene: TRBV9; clone size: NA; CDR3 protein: CASSVSGDLIGDYGYTF; CDR3 DNA: TGTGCCAGCAGCGTATCCGGGGACTTAATCGGAGACTATGGCTACACCTTC
J gene: TRBJ2-2; D gene: TRBD2; V gene: TRBV11-3; clone size: NA; CDR3 protein: CASRAGLAGNTGELFF; CDR3 DNA: TGTGCCAGCAGGGCCGGGCTAGCGGGGAACACCGGGGAGCTGTTTTTT
J gene: TRBJ2-7; D gene: TRBD1; V gene: TRBV4-1; clone size: NA; CDR3 protein: CASSQEVWDRPYEQYF; CDR3 DNA: TGCGCCAGCAGCCAAGAGGTCTGGGACAGGCCCTACGAGCAGTACTTC
J gene: TRBJ2-7; D gene: NA; V gene: TRBV27; clone size: NA; CDR3 protein: CASSLQWGRTGAYEQYF; CDR3 DNA: TGTGCCAGCAGTTTACAGTGGGGGAGGACAGGAGCCTACGAGCAGTACTTC
J gene: TRBJ2-1; D gene: TRBD1; V gene: TRBV10-3; clone size: NA; CDR3 protein: CAISVDREIFNEQFF; CDR3 DNA: TGTGCCATCAGTGTCGACAGGGAGATCTTCAATGAGCAGTTCTTC
J gene: TRBJ2-3; D gene: TRBD1; V gene: TRBV6-4; clone size: NA; CDR3 protein: CASSTGESDTQYF; CDR3 DNA: TGTGCCAGCAGTACAGGGGAATCAGATACGCAGTATTTT
J gene: TRBJ2-7; D gene: TRBD1; V gene: TRBV6-8; clone size: NA; CDR3 protein: CASRHPTGGKSYEQYF; CDR3 DNA: TGTGCCAGCAGACACCCTACAGGGGGTAAGTCCTACGAGCAGTACTTC
J gene: TRBJ2-7; D gene: NA; V gene: TRBV7-2; clone size: NA; CDR3 protein: CASSPHFSRHYEQYF; CDR3 DNA: TGTGCCAGCAGCCCGCACTTTAGTAGACACTACGAGCAGTACTTC
J gene: TRBJ2-6; D gene: NA; V gene: TRBV19; clone size: NA; CDR3 protein: CASSIGWSSGANVLTF; CDR3 DNA: TGTGCCAGTAGTATAGGGTGGAGCTCTGGGGCCAACGTCCTGACTTTC
J gene: TRBJ2-7; D gene: TRBD1; V gene: TRBV7-9; clone size: few; CDR3 protein: CASGFRTGMGEQYF; CDR3 DNA: TGTGCCAGCGGGTTTAGGACAGGGATGGGCGAGCAGTACTTC
J gene: TRBJ1-1; D gene: NA; V gene: TRBV28; clone size: NA; CDR3 protein: CASSRVRTEAFF; CDR3 DNA: TGTGCCAGCAGCAGGGTTCGAACTGAAGCTTTCTTT
J gene: TRBJ2-7; D gene: TRBD2; V gene: TRBV19; clone size: NA; CDR3 protein: CATQGREFYEQYF; CDR3 DNA: TGTGCCACGCAAGGGCGGGAGTTCTACGAGCAGTACTTC
J gene: TRBJ2-2; D gene: NA; V gene: TRBV7-3; clone size: NA; CDR3 protein: CASSLNQRSRLNTGELFF; CDR3 DNA: TGTGCCAGCAGCTTAAACCAAAGGTCCAGGCTGAACACCGGGGAGCTGTTTTTT
J gene: TRBJ2-3; D gene: TRBD1; V gene: TRBV6-4; clone size: NA; CDR3 protein: CASSPRTGDTDTQYF; CDR3 DNA: TGTGCCAGCAGTCCCCGGACAGGGGACACAGATACGCAGTATTTT